The next 28 T cell receptor beta chains were all read from a single sample in a study of T cells in tumors after PD-1 blockade. TCRdb's table, derived via immunoSEQ multiplex PCR, lists solely in-frame clones and lacks some. The table has 7,500 to 9,000 clones, 55% to 75% seen once; the top ten hold 3.5% to 5%. This sample comprised tumor tissue, obtained after anti-PD-1 treatment. These receptors all come from a human donor with basal cell carcinoma.

V and J are TRBV4-1 and TRBJ1-5, with no clear D. The CDR3 spans 14 residues. Trimming shortened V by 3 bases and J by 4 bases, and 10 bases separated the two germline ends. Germline CDR1 MGHRA, CDR2 YSYEKL. The CDR3 nucleotides are TGCGCCAGCAGCCACGTAGGGTTAAATCAGCCCCAGCATTTT. Its protein is CASSHVGLNQPQHF.

This clone came up a few times. DNA of the CDR3: TGTGCCAGCAGCTCTCTAGCGGGGGGGACAGATACGCAGTATTTT. This codes for CASSSLAGGTDTQYF. This chain links TRBV9 with TRBJ2-3; 12 bases agree with TRBD2. CDR3 size: 15 residues. After removal of 4 bases from V and 3 bases from J, the junction contained 3 bases not matched to a gene. Germline assignment: CDR1 SGDLS and CDR2 YYNGEE.

This clone was counted a few times. The chain carries TRBV10-2 and TRBJ1-5; 9 nucleotides align to TRBD1. CDR1 and CDR2 (germline): WSHSY, SAAADI. This CDR3 is built from 15 residues. V gave up 6 bases and J gave up 2 bases; unmatched junction bases: 5. CDR3 DNA sequence: TGCGCCAGCAGAGCCGGGACAGGGCGCAATCAGCCCCAGCATTTT. Protein sequence: CASRAGTGRNQPQHF.

This clone was found once. The chain recombines TRBV3-1 (or the pseudogene TRBV3-2) with TRBJ1-1; 10 bases match TRBD1. This CDR3 region has 13 residues. Germline assignment: CDR1 LGHDT and CDR2 YNNKEL (reference sequence). The V gene end was trimmed by 1 base and the J gene end by 11 bases; junction bases not matched to a gene: 4. The CDR3 bases are TGTGCCAGCAGCCAAGGACAGGGGGCCGGGGCTTTCTTT. Residues: CASSQGQGAGAFF.

This chain links TRBV7-2 with TRBJ1-6; 12 bases are shared with TRBD1. CDR3 length equals 16 residues. CDR1 is SGHTA, CDR2 FQGNSA, per germline. The V and J ends lost 3 bases and 6 bases, in that order; junction bases with no gene match: 3. The CDR3 sequence is CASSLGTGGSNSPLHF. The CDR3 DNA reads as TGTGCCAGCAGCTTGGGGACAGGGGGCAGTAATTCACCCCTCCACTTT.

For the CDR3, the DNA is TGTGCCAGCAGTCCACTGACAGGGGAAGGCACTGAAGCTTTCTTT. This sequence encodes CASSPLTGEGTEAFF. The rearrangement links TRBV6-2 or TRBV6-3 to TRBJ1-1; 8 bases are a match to TRBD1. Germline values: CDR1 MNHEY, CDR2 SVGEGT. The CDR3 loop spans 15 amino acids. Trimming cost V 5 bases and J 4 bases; bases outside gene matches: 9.

This rearrangement joins TRBV23-1 to TRBJ2-7, with 10 bases that match TRBD1. TRBV23-1 is marked as an open reading frame, function uncertain. The CDR3 covers 15 residues. V shed 7 bases and J 0 bases; nucleotides not matched to a gene: 6. CDR3 sequence reads: CASMGQGPVSYEQYF. The CDR3 bases are TGCGCCAGCATGGGACAGGGGCCCGTCTCCTACGAGCAGTACTTC.

V gene TRBV5-1 combines with J gene TRBJ2-2; D may be TRBD2 (5 bases). The CDR3 consists of 16 residues. The V and J ends lost 4 bases and 6 bases respectively, with 19 bases between them. Germline assignment: CDR1 SGHRS and CDR2 YFSETQ. CDR3 protein: CASSTIKASRAGELFF. In DNA form, the CDR3 reads TGCGCCAGCAGCACTATCAAGGCTAGCCGGGCCGGGGAGCTGTTTTTT. Full variable domain (outside the CDR3, taken from reference TRBV5-1 and TRBJ2-2): KAGVTQTPRYLIKTRGQQVTLSCSPISGHRSVSWYQQTPGQGLQFLFEYFSETQRNKGNFPGRFSGRQFSNSRSEMNVSTLELGDSALYLCASSTIKASRAGELFFGEGSRLTVL.

This clone has only a few counts. This sequence joins TRBV11-3 and TRBJ2-7; D unresolved. Germline V gene data show CDR1 as SGHNT and CDR2 as YENEEA. The CDR3 is 12 residues long. The germline V and J ends were trimmed by 3 bases and 7 bases, with 10 bases remaining between them. For the CDR3, the DNA is TGTGCCAGCAGCTTGGGCCCGAGGGAGCAGTACTTC. Translating gives CASSLGPREQYF.

The chain joins TRBV30 to TRBJ1-3; 8 nucleotides align to TRBD1. CDR1 GTSNPN and CDR2 SVGIG come from the germline V gene (reference sequence). Losses at the gene ends were 3 bases for V and 15 bases for J; bases not matched to a gene: 13. The CDR3 has 13 residues. In DNA form, the CDR3 reads TGTGCCTGGAGGCTCAGGGGGCTCGCGGCTTCATATTTT. This encodes CAWRLRGLAASYF.

This sequence joins TRBV10-3 and TRBJ2-1, with D possibly being TRBD1 (6 bases). Germline CDR1 is ENHRY and CDR2 is SYGVKD. The CDR3 spans 15 residues. Trimming removed 0 bases at V and 5 bases at J, with 11 bases between. The CDR3 is CAISESGGFNNEQFF. The DNA of the CDR3 is TGTGCCATCAGTGAGTCTGGGGGCTTTAACAATGAGCAGTTCTTC.

This chain joins TRBV5-6 and TRBJ2-3, with D possibly being TRBD2 (6 bases). V shed 3 bases and J shed 10 bases, with 12 bases lying between them. This CDR3 spans 12 amino acids. Germline CDR1 SGHDT, CDR2 YYEEEE. For the CDR3, the DNA is TGTGCCAGCAGCTATGCTAGCGAGGCGCAGTATTTT. This sequence encodes CASSYASEAQYF.

The chain has TRBV3-1 (or the pseudogene TRBV3-2) and TRBJ2-6; D uncertain. The V gene lost 3 bases and the J gene lost 3 bases, with 6 bases spanning the gap. Germline V gives CDR1 LGHDT, CDR2 YNNKEL (reference sequence). CDR3 size: 14 residues. CDR3: CASSHSFGANVLTF. The CDR3 DNA follows: TGTGCCAGCAGCCACAGTTTTGGGGCCAACGTCCTGACTTTC.

CDR3 bases: TGTGCCAGCAGTCCCAATCCCTACGAGCAGTACTTC. Amino acid sequence: CASSPNPYEQYF. V usage is TRBV12-3 or TRBV12-4 and J usage is TRBJ2-7; D is ambiguous. CDR3 length: 12 residues. Trimming took 5 bases from V and 2 from J, leaving 7 bases between them.

The J gene is TRBJ1-2, the V gene TRBV6-1; a weak D match, TRBD1 (5 bases). V was cut by 6 bases and J by 3 bases, with 14 bases left in between. CDR3 size: 14 residues. The germline V gene has CDR1 MNHNS and CDR2 SASEGT. CDR3 in amino acids: CASRRDPEDYGYTF. The DNA for the CDR3 is TGTGCCAGCAGGCGGGACCCTGAGGACTATGGCTACACCTTC.

The gene calls are TRBV12-5 and TRBJ1-5; no clear D gene. This CDR3 region has 14 residues. Trimming pared 3 bases from V and 3 bases from J, leaving 9 bases between. From germline, CDR1 is LGHNT and CDR2 FRNRAP. The CDR3 coding sequence is TGTGCTAGTGGTTTTAGGCAAAACAATCAGCCCCAGCATTTT. This codes for CASGFRQNNQPQHF.

The genes are TRBV10-3 and TRBJ2-3, with TRBD2 matching over 7 bases. The germline gives CDR1 ENHRY, CDR2 SYGVKD. The J segment lost 0 bases and the V segment lost 10 bases, leaving 7 bases of the junction unmatched. The length of the CDR3 is 14 residues. The CDR3 nucleotides are TGTGCCACCGGGGCTAGCGGTAGCACAGATACGCAGTATTTT. It encodes CATGASGSTDTQYF.

This clone has just a few counts. This chain links TRBV30 with TRBJ1-1; D is ambiguous. V shed 7 bases and J shed 3 bases, with 15 bases lying between them. The germline V gene has CDR1 GTSNPN and CDR2 SVGIG (reference sequence). This CDR3 spans 13 amino acids. The DNA of the CDR3 is TGTGCCTCGGGGTTGGGGAGCCACACTGAAGCTTTCTTT. Translating it yields CASGLGSHTEAFF.

Concerning this clone: A read error may produce the germline difference seen at one junction end. The chain joins TRBV5-4 to TRBJ1-2; the D gene is possibly TRBD1 (6 bases). The CDR3 totals 15 residues. Germline V lookup: CDR1 SGHNT, CDR2 YYREEE (reference sequence). CDR3 region: CACSKGGNWQGGYTF. In nucleotides, the CDR3 is TGTGCCTGCAGTAAAGGGGGAAACTGGCAGGGCGGCTACACCTTC. The whole variable domain, filled in from reference TRBV5-4 and TRBJ1-2, reads ETGVTQSPTHLIKTRGQQVTLRCSSQSGHNTVSWYQQALGQGPQFIFQYYREEENGRGNFPPRFSGLQFPNYSSELNVNALELDDSALYLCACSKGGNWQGGYTFGSGTRLTVV.

The V gene is TRBV3-1 (or the pseudogene TRBV3-2), the J gene TRBJ2-1; D call uncertain. V was cut by 0 bases and J by 6 bases, with 12 bases left in between. The V gene's germline CDR1 is LGHDT and CDR2 YNNKEL (reference sequence). CDR3 length: 15 amino acids. The CDR3 protein is CASSQDLSFFNEQFF. The CDR3 DNA is TGTGCCAGCAGCCAAGATCTGAGCTTTTTCAATGAGCAGTTCTTC.

V usage is TRBV21-1 and J usage is TRBJ2-1; the table's D gene call, TRBD2, was not cross checked with the DNA. TRBV21-1 counts as a pseudogene. CDR3 length: 17 amino acids. CDR3 nucleotides: TGTGCCAGCAGCCCCCGGGACTTCCAGAGCTCCTACAATGAGCAGTTCTTC. Translating gives CASSPRDFQSSYNEQFF.

This clone turned up a few times. The rearrangement links TRBV9 to TRBJ2-7, with D unresolved. In germline, CDR1 is SGDLS, CDR2 YYNGEE. The V end was cut by 0 bases, the J end by 0 bases, with 10 bases between. The CDR3 totals 15 residues. The CDR3 coding sequence is TGTGCCAGCAGCGTAGCTCCGGCAGCCTCCTACGAGCAGTACTTC. This codes for CASSVAPAASYEQYF. The whole variable domain, remainder taken from reference TRBV9 and TRBJ2-7, is DSGVTQTPKHLITATGQRVTLRCSPRSGDLSVYWYQQSLDQGLQFLIQYYNGEERAKGNILERFSAQQFPDLHSELNLSSLELGDSALYFCASSVAPAASYEQYFGPGTRLTVT.

The chain uses TRBV29-1 and TRBJ2-1; the D gene is possibly TRBD2 (5 bases). The CDR3 length is 11 residues. Trimming removed 4 bases at V and 9 bases at J, with 10 bases between. The V gene's germline CDR1 is SQVTM and CDR2 ANQGSEA. CDR3 residues: CSVVEGFEQFF. The CDR3 nucleotides read TGCAGCGTTGTAGAGGGATTTGAGCAGTTCTTC.

V gene TRBV6-6 combines with J gene TRBJ2-7, with a weak D call TRBD2 (6 bases). V dropped 8 bases and J dropped 0 bases, with 14 bases sitting between them. CDR1 and CDR2 (germline): MNHNY, SVGAGI (reference sequence). The CDR3 totals 14 residues. In DNA, the CDR3 is TGTGCCAGCCGTGGAGGGGCTATCTCCTACGAGCAGTACTTC. Protein: CASRGGAISYEQYF.

This sequence joins TRBV12-3 or TRBV12-4 and TRBJ2-7, with 7 nucleotides matching TRBD1. Trimming at V came to 4 bases and at J to 3 bases, leaving 0 bases not matched to a gene. The CDR3 is made up of 12 amino acids. Here the CDR3 reads CASSWDSYEQYF. The DNA of the CDR3 is TGTGCCAGCAGTTGGGACAGCTACGAGCAGTACTTC.

This chain links TRBV30 with TRBJ2-1, with 11 bases that match TRBD2. Trimming took 1 base from V and 0 from J; bases not matched to a gene: 2. The CDR3 contains 16 residues. Per the germline V gene, CDR1 is GTSNPN and CDR2 is SVGIG (reference sequence). The CDR3: CAWSALAGVSYNEQFF. CDR3 bases: TGTGCCTGGAGTGCACTAGCGGGGGTCTCCTACAATGAGCAGTTCTTC.

This clone was picked up a small number of times. The chain joins TRBV5-1 to TRBJ1-1; D is uncertain. CDR1 is SGHRS and CDR2 is YFSETQ in the germline V gene. The CDR3 runs 17 residues. Trimming took off 0 bases at V and 0 bases at J, with 15 bases between the two ends. The CDR3 loop reads CASSLGRGSQVNTEAFF. DNA for the CDR3: TGCGCCAGCAGCTTGGGGAGAGGATCTCAGGTGAACACTGAAGCTTTCTTT.

The CDR3 coding sequence is TGTGCCAGCAGCCCGGAACCAGGGTACCGAACCTCTGGGGCCAACGTCCTGACTTTC. Protein product: CASSPEPGYRTSGANVLTF. The J gene is TRBJ2-6, the V gene TRBV9; the D gene is possibly TRBD1 (5 bases). Trimming stripped 4 bases from V and 0 bases from J, with 20 bases between. The V gene's germline CDR1 is SGDLS and CDR2 YYNGEE. CDR3 length equals 19 residues.